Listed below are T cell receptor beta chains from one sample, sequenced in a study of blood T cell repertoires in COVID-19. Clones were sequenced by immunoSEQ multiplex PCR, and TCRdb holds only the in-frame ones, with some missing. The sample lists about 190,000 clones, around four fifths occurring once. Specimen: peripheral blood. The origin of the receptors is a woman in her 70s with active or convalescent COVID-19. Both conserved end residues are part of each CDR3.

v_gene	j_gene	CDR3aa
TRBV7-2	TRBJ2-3	CASSLASQGSTDTQYF
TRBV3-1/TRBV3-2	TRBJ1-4	CASSQATGGTNEKLFF
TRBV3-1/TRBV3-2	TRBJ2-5	CASSQDSLAGAKETQYF
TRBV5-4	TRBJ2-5	CASSLGTRVGETQYF
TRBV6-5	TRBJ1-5	CASSRAGTGFQPQHF
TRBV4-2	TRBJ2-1	CASSQENGYAGNEQFF
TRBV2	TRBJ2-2	CASKWAADTGELFF
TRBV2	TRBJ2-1	CASCRLAGGNKNEQFF
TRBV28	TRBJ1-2	CASSLESLGQGDGYTF
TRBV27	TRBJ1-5	CASSLGGYSNQPQHF
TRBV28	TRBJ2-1	CASRLTGGNEQFF
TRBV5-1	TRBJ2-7	CASSLTRAGWEQYF
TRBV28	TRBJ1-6	CASSFNPGTGGAGSSSPLHF
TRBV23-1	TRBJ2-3	CASSQRAGATDTQYF
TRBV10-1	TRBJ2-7	CASSDPPRQGTYEQYF
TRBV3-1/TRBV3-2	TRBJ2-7	CASSQRGWSYEQYF
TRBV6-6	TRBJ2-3	CASSSLAAPQYF
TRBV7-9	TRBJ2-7	CASSSTSGGAYEQYF
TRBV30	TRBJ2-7	CAWKPGQGVYEQYF
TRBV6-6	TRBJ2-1	CASSKLSNNEQFF
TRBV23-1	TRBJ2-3	CASSQHPGQIPSNTQYF
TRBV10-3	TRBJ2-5	CAIRETGRETQYF
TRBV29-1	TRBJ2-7	CSVEDLAGAPYEQYF
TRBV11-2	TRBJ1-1	CASSPQAQGAEAFF
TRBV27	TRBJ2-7	CASSRDRGRSEQYF
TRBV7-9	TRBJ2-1	CASFDSGSSYNEQFF
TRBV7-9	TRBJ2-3	CASSTSPSGRAVDTQYF
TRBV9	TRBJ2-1	CASSVGSVSYNEQFF
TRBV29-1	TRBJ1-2	CSVDIVTGTMHGYTF
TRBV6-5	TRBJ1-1	CASTPSRPGTEAFF
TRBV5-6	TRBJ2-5	CASSLQVGNIRVTQYF
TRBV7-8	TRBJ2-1	CASSSSGVTGLASNEQFF
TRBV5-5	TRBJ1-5	CASSLQAAVAPQHF
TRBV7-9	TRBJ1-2	CASSSSLRDSQDGYTF
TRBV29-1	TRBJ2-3	CSVESWDRADTQYF
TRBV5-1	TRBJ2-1	CASSKGQGPSILRYNEQFF
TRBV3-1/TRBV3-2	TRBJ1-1	CASSSGNTEAFF
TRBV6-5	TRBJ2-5	CASSYSDRGRETQYF
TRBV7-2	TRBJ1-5	CASSLDGVAAQPQHF
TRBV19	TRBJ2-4	CASNPLAGAKNIQYF
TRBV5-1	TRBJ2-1	CASSLLAEGYNEQFF
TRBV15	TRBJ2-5	CATSRDWAIQETQYF
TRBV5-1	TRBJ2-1	CASSSGLAALYNEQFF
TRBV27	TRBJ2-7	CASSFSGATYEQYF
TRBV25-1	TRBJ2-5	CASSESPGFETQYF
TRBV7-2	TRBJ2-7	CASKLAGNYEQYF
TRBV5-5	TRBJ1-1	CASSAAVNTEAFF
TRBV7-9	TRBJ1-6	CASSPPGGDSGSPLHF
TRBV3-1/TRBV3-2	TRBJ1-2	CASSQDRGRTGYGYTF
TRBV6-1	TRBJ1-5	CASSGRQFSEDQPQHF
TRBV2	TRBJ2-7	CASSIRPGTGGYEQYF